This TCR beta chain was sequenced during a study of T cells in localized non-small cell lung cancer. Study-level results: Among blood samples, higher T cell density accompanied longer overall survival.

To note about this clone: Its antigen is undetermined.

The method was immunoSEQ multiplex PCR; TCRdb's version includes in-frame clones alone and lacks a portion of them. Seen here are 30,000 to 50,000 clones, around 79% observed once, and the top ten hold about 32%. Trimming shortened V by 0 bases and J by 1 base, and 12 bases separated the two germline ends. Germline V gene data show CDR1 as LNHNV and CDR2 as YYDKDF (reference sequence). CDR3 length equals 16 residues. Source: PBMCs, taken before any cancer treatment. J is TRBJ1-1 and V is TRBV15, with D tentatively TRBD1 (6 bases). This clonotype originated in a woman aged 40-69 years with stage II squamous cell lung carcinoma. The CDR3 protein is CATSREGTGRNTEAFF. The CDR3, as DNA: TGTGCCACCAGCAGAGAGGGAACAGGGCGGAACACTGAAGCTTTCTTT.